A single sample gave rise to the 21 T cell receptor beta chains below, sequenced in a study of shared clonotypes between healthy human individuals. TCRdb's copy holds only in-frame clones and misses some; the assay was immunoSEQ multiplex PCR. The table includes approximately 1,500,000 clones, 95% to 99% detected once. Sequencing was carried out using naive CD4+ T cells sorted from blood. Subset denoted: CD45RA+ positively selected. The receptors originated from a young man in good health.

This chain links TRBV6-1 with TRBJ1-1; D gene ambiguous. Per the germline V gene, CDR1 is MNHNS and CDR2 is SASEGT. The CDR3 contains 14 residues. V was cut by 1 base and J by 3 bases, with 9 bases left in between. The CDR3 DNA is TGTGCCAGCAGTGAAGTGTGGGCCCACACTGAAGCTTTCTTT. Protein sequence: CASSEVWAHTEAFF.

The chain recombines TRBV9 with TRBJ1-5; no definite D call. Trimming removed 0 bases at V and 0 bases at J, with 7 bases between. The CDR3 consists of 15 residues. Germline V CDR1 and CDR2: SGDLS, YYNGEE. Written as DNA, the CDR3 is TGTGCCAGCAGCGTAGACGGAAGTAGCAATCAGCCCCAGCATTTT. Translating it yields CASSVDGSSNQPQHF. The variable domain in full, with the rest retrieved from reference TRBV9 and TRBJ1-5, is DSGVTQTPKHLITATGQRVTLRCSPRSGDLSVYWYQQSLDQGLQFLIQYYNGEERAKGNILERFSAQQFPDLHSELNLSSLELGDSALYFCASSVDGSSNQPQHFGDGTRLSIL.

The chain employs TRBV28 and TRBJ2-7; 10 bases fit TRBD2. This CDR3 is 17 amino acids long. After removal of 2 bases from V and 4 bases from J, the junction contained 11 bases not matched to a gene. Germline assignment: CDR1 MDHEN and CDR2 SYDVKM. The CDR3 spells CASSLPPGLAVMYEQYF. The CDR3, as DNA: TGTGCCAGCAGTTTACCCCCCGGACTAGCGGTAATGTACGAGCAGTACTTC.

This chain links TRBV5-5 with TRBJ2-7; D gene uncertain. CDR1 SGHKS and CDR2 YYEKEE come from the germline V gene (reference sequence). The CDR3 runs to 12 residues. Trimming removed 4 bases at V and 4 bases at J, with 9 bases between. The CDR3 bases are TGTGCCAGCAGCCCCCAGGTGTACGAGCAGTACTTC. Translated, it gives CASSPQVYEQYF.

The CDR3 DNA sequence: TGTGCCAGCAGTTCCCAGGGGACCGGGGAGCTGTTTTTT. It encodes CASSSQGTGELFF. The chain is built from TRBV6-5 and TRBJ2-2, with D perhaps matching TRBD1 (6 bases). The CDR3 contains 13 residues. V was pared by 4 bases and J by 5 bases, with 8 bases between. The V gene's germline CDR1 is MNHEY and CDR2 SVGAGI.

The CDR3 sequence is CASSERPWGDSYNEQFF. CDR3 bases: TGTGCCAGCAGTGAACGGCCCTGGGGGGACTCCTACAATGAGCAGTTCTTC. The chain links TRBV6-1 to TRBJ2-1; a weak D match, TRBD2 (6 bases). Per the germline V gene, CDR1 is MNHNS and CDR2 is SASEGT. V lost 2 bases to trimming and J lost 0 bases, with 14 bases between them. The length of the CDR3 is 17 residues.

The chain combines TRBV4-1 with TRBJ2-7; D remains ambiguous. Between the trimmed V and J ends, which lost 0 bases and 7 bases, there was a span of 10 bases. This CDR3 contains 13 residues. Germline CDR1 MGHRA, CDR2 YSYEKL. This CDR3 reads CASSQEYMGEQYF. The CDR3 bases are TGCGCCAGCAGCCAAGAATATATGGGAGAGCAGTACTTC.

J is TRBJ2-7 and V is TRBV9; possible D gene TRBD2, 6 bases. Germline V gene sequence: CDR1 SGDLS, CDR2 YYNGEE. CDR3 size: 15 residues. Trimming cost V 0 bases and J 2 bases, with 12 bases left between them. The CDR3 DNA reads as TGTGCCAGCAGCGTAGGAGTAGGGGAGGCCTACGAGCAGTACTTC. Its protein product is CASSVGVGEAYEQYF. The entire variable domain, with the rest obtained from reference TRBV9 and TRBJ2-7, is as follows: DSGVTQTPKHLITATGQRVTLRCSPRSGDLSVYWYQQSLDQGLQFLIQYYNGEERAKGNILERFSAQQFPDLHSELNLSSLELGDSALYFCASSVGVGEAYEQYFGPGTRLTVT.

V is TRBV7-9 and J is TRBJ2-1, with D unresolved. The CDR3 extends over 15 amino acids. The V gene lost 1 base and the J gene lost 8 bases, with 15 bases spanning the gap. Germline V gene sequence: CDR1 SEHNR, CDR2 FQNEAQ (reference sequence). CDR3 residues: CASSLEGKTRDEQFF. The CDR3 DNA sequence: TGTGCCAGCAGCTTAGAGGGCAAGACTCGGGATGAGCAGTTCTTC.

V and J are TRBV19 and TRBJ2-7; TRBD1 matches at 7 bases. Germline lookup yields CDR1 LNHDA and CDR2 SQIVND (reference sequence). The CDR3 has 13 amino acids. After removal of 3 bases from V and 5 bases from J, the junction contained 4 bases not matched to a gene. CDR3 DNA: TGTGCCAGTAGTATCACAGGGGTCGACGAGCAGTACTTC. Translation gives CASSITGVDEQYF. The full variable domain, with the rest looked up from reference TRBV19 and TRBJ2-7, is DGGITQSPKYLFRKEGQNVTLSCEQNLNHDAMYWYRQDPGQGLRLIYYSQIVNDFQKGDIAEGYSVSREKKESFPLTVTSAQKNPTAFYLCASSITGVDEQYFGPGTRLTVT.

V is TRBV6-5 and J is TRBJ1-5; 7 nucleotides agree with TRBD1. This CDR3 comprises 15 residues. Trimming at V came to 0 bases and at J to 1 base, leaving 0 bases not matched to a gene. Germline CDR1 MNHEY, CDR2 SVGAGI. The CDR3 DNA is TGTGCCAGCAGTTACTCGGGACAGAGCAATCAGCCCCAGCATTTT. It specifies CASSYSGQSNQPQHF.

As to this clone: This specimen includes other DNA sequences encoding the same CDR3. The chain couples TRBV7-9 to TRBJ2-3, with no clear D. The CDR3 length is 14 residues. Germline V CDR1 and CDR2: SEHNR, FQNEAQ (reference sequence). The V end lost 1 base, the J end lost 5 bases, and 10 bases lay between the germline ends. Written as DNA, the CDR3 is TGTGCCAGCAGCTTAGAAAGAGGTGGAGATACGCAGTATTTT. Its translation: CASSLERGGDTQYF.

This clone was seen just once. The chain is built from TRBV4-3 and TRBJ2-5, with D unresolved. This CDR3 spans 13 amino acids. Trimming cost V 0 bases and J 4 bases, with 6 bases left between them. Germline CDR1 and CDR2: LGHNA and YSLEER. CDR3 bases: TGCGCCAGCAGCCAAGACAGAGGAGAGACCCAGTACTTC. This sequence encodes CASSQDRGETQYF.

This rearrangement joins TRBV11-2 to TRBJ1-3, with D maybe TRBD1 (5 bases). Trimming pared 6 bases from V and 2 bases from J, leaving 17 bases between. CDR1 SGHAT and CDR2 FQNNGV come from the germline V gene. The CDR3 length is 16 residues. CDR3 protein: CASSIGSGTAGNTIYF. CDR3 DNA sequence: TGTGCCAGCAGTATAGGCTCAGGGACGGCTGGAAACACCATATATTTT.

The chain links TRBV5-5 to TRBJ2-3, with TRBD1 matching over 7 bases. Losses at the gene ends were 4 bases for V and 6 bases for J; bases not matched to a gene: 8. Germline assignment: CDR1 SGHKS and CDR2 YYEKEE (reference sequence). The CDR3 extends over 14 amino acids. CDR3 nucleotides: TGTGCCAGCAGCCCCACCGGACAGGAGGATACGCAGTATTTT. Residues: CASSPTGQEDTQYF.

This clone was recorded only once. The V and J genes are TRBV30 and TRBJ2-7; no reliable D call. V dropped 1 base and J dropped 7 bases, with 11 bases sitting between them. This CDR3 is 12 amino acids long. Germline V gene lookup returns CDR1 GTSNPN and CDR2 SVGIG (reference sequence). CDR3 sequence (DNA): TGTGCCTGGAGTGACAAAGGTAGGGAGCAGTACTTC. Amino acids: CAWSDKGREQYF. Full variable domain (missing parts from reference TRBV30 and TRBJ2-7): SQTIHQWPATLVQPVGSPLSLECTVEGTSNPNLYWYRQAAGRGLQLLFYSVGIGQISSEVPQNLSASRPQDRQFILSSKKLLLSDSGFYLCAWSDKGREQYFGPGTRLTVT.

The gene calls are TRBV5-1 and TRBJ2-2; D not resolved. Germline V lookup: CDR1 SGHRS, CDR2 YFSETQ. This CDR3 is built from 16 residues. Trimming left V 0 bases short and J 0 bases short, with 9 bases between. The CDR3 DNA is TGCGCCAGCAGCTTGGATTTACTTTCGAACACCGGGGAGCTGTTTTTT. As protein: CASSLDLLSNTGELFF.

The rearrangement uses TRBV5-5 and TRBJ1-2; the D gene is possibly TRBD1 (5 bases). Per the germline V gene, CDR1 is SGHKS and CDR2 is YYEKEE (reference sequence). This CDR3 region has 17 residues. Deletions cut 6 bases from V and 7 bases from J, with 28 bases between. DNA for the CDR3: TGTGCCAGCAAACGGACGACAGCTATTCTTGTAATGGGTGGCTACACCTTC. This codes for CASKRTTAILVMGGYTF. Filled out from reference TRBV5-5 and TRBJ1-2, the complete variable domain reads DAGVTQSPTHLIKTRGQQVTLRCSPISGHKSVSWYQQVLGQGPQFIFQYYEKEERGRGNFPDRFSARQFPNYSSELNVNALLLGDSALYLCASKRTTAILVMGGYTFGSGTRLTVV.

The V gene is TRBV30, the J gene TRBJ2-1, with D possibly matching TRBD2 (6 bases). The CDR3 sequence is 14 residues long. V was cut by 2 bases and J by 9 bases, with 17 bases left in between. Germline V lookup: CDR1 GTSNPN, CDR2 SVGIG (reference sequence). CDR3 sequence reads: CAWSRLAVGSEQFF. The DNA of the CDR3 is TGTGCCTGGAGTAGGTTAGCGGTAGGGAGTGAGCAGTTCTTC.

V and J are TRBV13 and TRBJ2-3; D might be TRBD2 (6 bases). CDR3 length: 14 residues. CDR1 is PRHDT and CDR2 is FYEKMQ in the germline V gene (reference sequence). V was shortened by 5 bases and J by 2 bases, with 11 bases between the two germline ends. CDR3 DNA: TGTGCCAGCAGCCCTAGGAGGGCCACAGATACGCAGTATTTT. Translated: CASSPRRATDTQYF.

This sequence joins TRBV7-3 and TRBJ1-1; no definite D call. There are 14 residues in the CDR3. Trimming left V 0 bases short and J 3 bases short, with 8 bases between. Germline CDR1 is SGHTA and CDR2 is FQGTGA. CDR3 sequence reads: CASSLTSADTEAFF. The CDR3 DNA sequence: TGTGCCAGCAGCTTAACGTCGGCTGACACTGAAGCTTTCTTT.